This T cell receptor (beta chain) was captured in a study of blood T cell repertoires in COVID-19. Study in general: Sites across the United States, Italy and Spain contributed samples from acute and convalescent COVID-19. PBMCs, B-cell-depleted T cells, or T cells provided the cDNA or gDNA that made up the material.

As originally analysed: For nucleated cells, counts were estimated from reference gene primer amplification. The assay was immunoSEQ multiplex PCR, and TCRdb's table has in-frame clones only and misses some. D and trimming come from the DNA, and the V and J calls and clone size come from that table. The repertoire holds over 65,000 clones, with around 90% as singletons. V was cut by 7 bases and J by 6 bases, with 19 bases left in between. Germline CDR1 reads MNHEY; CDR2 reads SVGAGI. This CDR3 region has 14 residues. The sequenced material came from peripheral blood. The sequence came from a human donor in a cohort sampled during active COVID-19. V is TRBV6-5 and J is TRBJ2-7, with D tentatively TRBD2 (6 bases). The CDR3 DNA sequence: TGTGCCAGCATCCCCCCCGGGAGCGGCTCCGAGCAGTACTTC. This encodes CASIPPGSGSEQYF.